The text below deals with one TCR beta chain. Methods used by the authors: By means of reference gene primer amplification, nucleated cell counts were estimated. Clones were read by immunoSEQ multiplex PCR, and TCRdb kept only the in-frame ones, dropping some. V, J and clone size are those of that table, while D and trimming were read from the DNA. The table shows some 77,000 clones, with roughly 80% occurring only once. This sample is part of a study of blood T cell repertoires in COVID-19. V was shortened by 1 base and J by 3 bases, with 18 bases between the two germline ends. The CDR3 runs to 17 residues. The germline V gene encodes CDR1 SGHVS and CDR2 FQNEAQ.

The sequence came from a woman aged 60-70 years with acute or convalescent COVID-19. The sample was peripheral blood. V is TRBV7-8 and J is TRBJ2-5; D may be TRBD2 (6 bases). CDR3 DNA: TGTGCCAGCAGCTTAGAGGGGACTTTGTTTTCGGAAGAGACCCAGTACTTC. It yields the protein CASSLEGTLFSEETQYF.